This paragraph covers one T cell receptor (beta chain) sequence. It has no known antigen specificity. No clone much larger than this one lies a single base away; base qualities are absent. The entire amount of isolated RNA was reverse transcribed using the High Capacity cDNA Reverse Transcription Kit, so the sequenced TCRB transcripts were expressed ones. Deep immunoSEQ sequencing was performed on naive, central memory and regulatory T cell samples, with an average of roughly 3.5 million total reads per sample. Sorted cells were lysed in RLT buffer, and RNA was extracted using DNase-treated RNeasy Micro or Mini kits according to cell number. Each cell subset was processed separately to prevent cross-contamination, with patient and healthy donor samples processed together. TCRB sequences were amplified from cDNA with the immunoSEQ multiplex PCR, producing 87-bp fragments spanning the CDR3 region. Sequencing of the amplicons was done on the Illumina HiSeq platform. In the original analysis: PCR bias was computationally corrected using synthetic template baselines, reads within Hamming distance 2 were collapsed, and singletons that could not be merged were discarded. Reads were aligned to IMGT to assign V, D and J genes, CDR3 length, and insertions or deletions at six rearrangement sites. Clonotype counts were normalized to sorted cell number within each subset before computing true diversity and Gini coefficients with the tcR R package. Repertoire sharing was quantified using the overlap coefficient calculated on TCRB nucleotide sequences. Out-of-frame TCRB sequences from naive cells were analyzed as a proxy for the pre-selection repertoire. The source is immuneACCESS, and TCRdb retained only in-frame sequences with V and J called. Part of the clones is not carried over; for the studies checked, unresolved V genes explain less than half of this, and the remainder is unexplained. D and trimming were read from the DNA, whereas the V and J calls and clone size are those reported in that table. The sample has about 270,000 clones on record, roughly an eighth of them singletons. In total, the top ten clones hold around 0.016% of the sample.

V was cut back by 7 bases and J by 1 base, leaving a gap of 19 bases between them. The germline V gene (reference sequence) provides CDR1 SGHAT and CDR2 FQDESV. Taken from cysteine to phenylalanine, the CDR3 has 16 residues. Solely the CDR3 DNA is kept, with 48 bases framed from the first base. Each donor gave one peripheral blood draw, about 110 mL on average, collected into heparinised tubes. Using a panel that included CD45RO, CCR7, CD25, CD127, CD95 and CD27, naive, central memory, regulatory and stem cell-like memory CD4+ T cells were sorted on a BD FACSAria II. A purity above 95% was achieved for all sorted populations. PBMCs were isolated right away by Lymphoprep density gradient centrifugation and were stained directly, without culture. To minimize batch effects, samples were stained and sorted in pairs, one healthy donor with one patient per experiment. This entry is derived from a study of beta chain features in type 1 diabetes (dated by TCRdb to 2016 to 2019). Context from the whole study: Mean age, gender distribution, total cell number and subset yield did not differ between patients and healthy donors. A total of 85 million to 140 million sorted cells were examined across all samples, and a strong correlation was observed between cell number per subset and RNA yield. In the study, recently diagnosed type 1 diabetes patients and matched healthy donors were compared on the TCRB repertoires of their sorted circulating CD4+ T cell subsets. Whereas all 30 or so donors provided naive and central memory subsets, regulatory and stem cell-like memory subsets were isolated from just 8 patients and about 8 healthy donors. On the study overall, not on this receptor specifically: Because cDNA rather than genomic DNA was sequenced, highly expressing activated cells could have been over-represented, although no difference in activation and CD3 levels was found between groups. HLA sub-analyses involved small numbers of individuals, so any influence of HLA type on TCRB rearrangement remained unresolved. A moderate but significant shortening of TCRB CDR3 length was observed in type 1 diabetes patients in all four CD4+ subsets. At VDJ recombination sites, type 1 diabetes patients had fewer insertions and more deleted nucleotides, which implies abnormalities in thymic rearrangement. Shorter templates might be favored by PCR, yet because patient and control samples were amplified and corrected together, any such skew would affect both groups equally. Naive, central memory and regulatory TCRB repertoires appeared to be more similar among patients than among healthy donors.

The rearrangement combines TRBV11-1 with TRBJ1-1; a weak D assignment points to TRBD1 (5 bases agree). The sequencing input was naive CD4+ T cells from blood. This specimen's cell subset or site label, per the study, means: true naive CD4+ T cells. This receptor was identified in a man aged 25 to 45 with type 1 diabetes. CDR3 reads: CASTSTRRGSNTEAFF. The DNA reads TGTGCCAGCACCTCTACCAGGAGGGGATCGAACACTGAAGCTTTCTTT.